A selection of T cell receptor beta chains follows, all from one sample in a study of regulatory T cells in long-lasting Graves disease. MiXCR, run by TCRdb on the multiplex PCR reads, gives a single entry per CDR3 protein. The sample shows about 400,000 distinct CDR3 sequences, 15% of them seen only once. The material sequenced was peripheral blood mononuclear cells (PBMCs), taken at new diagnosis, from a patient treated with antithyroid drugs. The receptors were sampled from a female donor with Graves disease. CDR3s include the opening cysteine and the closing phenylalanine or tryptophan. A D gene is named only where the DNA matches it firmly. Clone size is given for some rows only: seen once, a few or many times, or a class if the clone is expanded.

J: TRBJ2-5; D: NA; size: many; V: TRBV29-1; CDR3: CSYKPITGSRETQYF; DNA: TGCAGCTATAAACCCATTACAGGGAGTCGAGAGACCCAGTACTTC
J: TRBJ2-7; D: TRBD1; size: many; V: TRBV27; CDR3: CASVPRGGFYEQYF; DNA: TGTGCCAGCGTCCCCCGAGGGGGCTTCTACGAGCAGTACTTC
J: TRBJ2-5; D: NA; size: many; V: TRBV3-1; CDR3: CASSQDHSSQETQYF; DNA: TGTGCCAGCAGCCAAGATCACAGCTCCCAAGAGACCCAGTACTTC
J: TRBJ2-3; D: NA; size: NA; V: TRBV7-9; CDR3: CASSLAEADTQYF; DNA: TGTGCCAGCAGCTTGGCGGAGGCAGATACGCAGTATTTT
J: TRBJ2-5; D: NA; size: few; V: TRBV5-4; CDR3: CASGGRGKETQYF; DNA: TGTGCCAGCGGGGGAAGGGGAAAAGAGACCCAGTACTTC
J: TRBJ1-1; D: NA; size: NA; V: TRBV5-1; CDR3: CASSSPGVRNTEAFF; DNA: TGTGCCAGCAGCTCACCGGGGGTGAGGAACACTGAAGCTTTCTTT
J: TRBJ1-3; D: NA; size: many; V: TRBV30; CDR3: CAWRRQVIGDTIYF; DNA: TGTGCCTGGAGGCGTCAGGTCATAGGGGACACCATATATTTT
J: TRBJ2-4; D: TRBD2; size: many; V: TRBV7-2; CDR3: CASSLEPTSGRNIQYF; DNA: TGTGCCAGCAGCTTAGAACCGACTAGCGGGAGAAACATTCAGTACTTC
J: TRBJ1-6; D: NA; size: many; V: TRBV2; CDR3: CASSERGQFNSPLHF; DNA: TGTGCCAGCAGTGAAAGGGGCCAGTTTAATTCACCCCTCCACTTT
J: TRBJ2-7; D: TRBD2; size: many; V: TRBV2; CDR3: CASRVTSGTYEQYF; DNA: TGTGCCAGCAGAGTCACTAGCGGGACCTACGAGCAGTACTTC
J: TRBJ1-1; D: TRBD1; size: many; V: TRBV20-1; CDR3: CSARGRGDTEAFF; DNA: TGCAGTGCTAGGGGCAGGGGGGACACTGAAGCTTTCTTT
J: TRBJ2-7; D: NA; size: many; V: TRBV13; CDR3: CASSFLTLSQEQYF; DNA: TGTGCCAGCAGCTTTCTAACCCTCTCTCAAGAGCAGTACTTC
J: TRBJ1-1; D: NA; size: many; V: TRBV3-1; CDR3: CASSQGAWDTEAFF; DNA: TGTGCCAGCAGCCAAGGGGCATGGGACACTGAAGCTTTCTTT
J: TRBJ2-1; D: NA; size: many; V: TRBV3-1; CDR3: CASSHLQGGNEQFF; DNA: TGTGCCAGCAGCCATTTACAGGGCGGCAATGAGCAGTTCTTC
J: TRBJ1-2; D: NA; size: NA; V: TRBV10-2; CDR3: CASTKGIPYGYTF; DNA: TGCGCCAGCACCAAAGGGATCCCCTATGGCTACACCTTC
J: TRBJ2-2; D: TRBD2; size: many; V: TRBV7-9; CDR3: CASREGLAGVIGELFF; DNA: TGTGCCAGCAGGGAAGGACTAGCGGGAGTTATCGGGGAGCTGTTTTTT